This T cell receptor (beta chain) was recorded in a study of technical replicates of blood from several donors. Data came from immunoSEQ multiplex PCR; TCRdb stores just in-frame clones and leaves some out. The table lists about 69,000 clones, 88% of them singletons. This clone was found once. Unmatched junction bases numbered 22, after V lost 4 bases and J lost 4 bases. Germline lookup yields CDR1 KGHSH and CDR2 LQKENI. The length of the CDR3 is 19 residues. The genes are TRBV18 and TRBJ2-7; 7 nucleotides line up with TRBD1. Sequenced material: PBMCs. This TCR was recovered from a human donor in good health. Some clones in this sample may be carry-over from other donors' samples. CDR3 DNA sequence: TGTGCCAGCTCACAGAACAATATCGGGACAGCGATAGGGCCTTACGAGCAGTACTTC. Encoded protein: CASSQNNIGTAIGPYEQYF.